By share, the clone carrying this TCR beta chain counts as medium-sized. Germline loops: CDR1 DFQATT, CDR2 SNEGSKA (reference sequence). V lost 1 base, J lost 4 bases, and 17 bases lay in between. CDR3 length equals 15 residues. The data derive from a study of spatial heterogeneity in lung cancer. The time point was: sample taken at primary tumor resection. Without sorting, whole RNA was sequenced from tumor, nontumor lung or frozen PBMC. From the 5' RACE reads, TCRdb called clonotypes with MiXCR, one entry per CDR3 protein. The sample gives about a thousand distinct CDR3 sequences, 7.2% of which show up once; around 28% is in the top ten.

The chain links TRBV20-1 to TRBJ2-7, with D possibly matching TRBD1 (6 bases). This sequence originates from a male donor with early-stage non-small cell lung cancer. The input for sequencing was normal lung tissue next to the tumor, taken at surgery. Here the CDR3 DNA reads TGCAGTGCTAGAGCCCCTGACAGGAAACCATACGAGCAGTACTTC. Protein sequence: CSARAPDRKPYEQYF.